This T cell receptor (beta chain) was obtained from a study of blood T cells in healthy people across ages (dated by TCRdb to the mid-2010s). Context from the whole study: Template switching captured roughly one uniquely barcoded TCR beta cDNA molecule per two T cells in model experiments. The study analyzed two additional independent replicas of 1 million unique cDNA reads from the same blood draw for two donors, one aged 18 to 30 and one aged 80 or older. Four age groups were formed from the donors: young (average 16 years), middle-aged (approximately 39), aged (62) and long-lived (less than 85). The study measured age-related changes in TCR beta repertoire diversity using deep sequencing normalized with unique cDNA molecular identifiers.

The roughly 37 donors, aged roughly 6 to 95 years, were systemically healthy Caucasian individuals from Russia. Each donor gave 8 to 10 milliliters of peripheral blood, drawn into EDTA-treated Vacutainer tubes. Ficoll-Paque density-gradient centrifugation was used to isolate PBMCs, with at least 6 million obtained per sample. Total RNA, at least 5.5 micrograms per sample, was extracted from PBMCs with Trizol reagent. For every donor, an aliquot of PBMCs went through flow cytometry to measure the percentages of naive CD45RAhigh/CD27high T cells. The method behind the library was 5' RACE. Reads for this sample came from an Illumina HiSeq 2500. A second PCR of roughly 6 to 11 cycles was run with a J-beta primer mix and a sample-barcoded 5' primer. A unique molecular identifier was introduced onto each TCR beta cDNA molecule by a template-switch 5' adaptor carrying 12 random nucleotides. Each sample yielded at least 2.5 million CDR3-containing paired-end reads. The Mint cDNA synthesis kit, primed by a TRBC-specific oligonucleotide, was used to synthesize first-strand cDNA from all RNA. After uracil-DNA glycosylase treatment, a first 18-cycle PCR used universal primers M1SS and BC2_uni_R on all cDNA. The study's processing was this. For normalization, 1 million high-quality reads were randomly selected from each sample, with every read carrying a distinct molecular identifier. Instead of being binned into consensus sequences, reads with shared molecular identifiers were discarded. MiTCR, with a Q25 quality threshold and the strictest error-elimination algorithm, was used for CDR3 identification, clonotype clustering and error correction. Lower-bound total TCR beta diversity was estimated with a nonparametric unseen species model using Euler transformation. Starting from the raw public reads, TCRdb applied fastp trimming at Q25, assembled clones with MiXCR and retained in-frame beta chains. Each record represents a unique CDR3 protein, reported with the most common genes and DNA among its rows. These V and J calls originate from TCRdb's pipeline instead of the authors' own analysis. This sample gives approximately 800,000 distinct CDR3 sequences in total; roughly 25% of them show up just once. Jointly, the top ten make up approximately 2.9% of the sample.

V is trimmed back by 0 bases and J by 6 bases, and the junction contains 7 bases that no gene match accounts for. Based on the germline V gene, the CDR1 and CDR2 sequences are SGHRS and YFSETQ. Including the terminal cysteine and phenylalanine, the CDR3 comprises 15 residues. The read is trimmed to its CDR3 DNA, 45 bases read in frame from base 1. What the study reported, not specific to this receptor: Compared with the aged group, more naive CD4+ T cells, fewer expanded clones and increased TCR diversity were shown by the long-lived group, suggesting age selection. Observed TCR beta diversity per million T cells fell roughly linearly with age, and a significant reduction was already apparent by age roughly 40. Because the CMV infection status of the donors was unknown, age-related changes in expanded clonotypes may potentially have been confounded. Total diversity estimates from one million sequenced T cells were considered lower bounds and underestimates. Observed TCR beta diversity correlated strongly with the percentage of naive T cells measured by flow cytometry. Because profiling used bulk unsorted PBMCs, naive and antigen-experienced compartments could not be compared conclusively.

Of note for this clonotype: Its recognized antigen is unknown. Per-nucleotide qualities are absent, and no much larger clonotype sits a single base away.

These data were likewise used in another study, on T cells of mothers and their children. In that second paper, the authors write: Nine systemically healthy Caucasian individuals, comprising three mothers and their six children, were included as donors. cDNA synthesis consumed the entire amount of extracted RNA, loaded at 1.5 ug RNA in each 15 ul reaction. In the second PCR, the M1S primer introduced both the sample barcodes and 2-4 random nucleotides. Each mother yielded over 8.5 million TCR beta CDR3 reads and each child 3 million to 3.5 million reads. Thymic selection shapes the output of TCR recombination in a similar way in related and unrelated pairs, and inherited differences have a minor effect. Normalized repertoire overlap in related mother-child pairs was always slightly higher than in unrelated mother-child pairs, but the difference was never significant. No persistent microchimeric T cell clones were detected, at a sensitivity of roughly 99 clones per million clonotypes. To look for features that set related mother-child pairs apart from unrelated individuals, the researchers ran deep NGS to compare the TCR beta repertoires of mothers and children. The mean age was about 37 +/- 4 years for the mothers and about 10 +/- 4 years for the children. After adapter ligation was performed with NEBNext reagents, the libraries were sequenced on an Illumina HiSeq 2000 with 100+100 nt paired-end reads. To prevent cross-contamination, the mother and child libraries were prepared a month apart and were sequenced in separate runs. For each donor, between roughly 500,000 and 2,300,000 distinct TCR beta clonotypes were identified. Naive TCR beta clonotypes were estimated from low-frequency clonotypes matched to each donor's FACS-determined naive share, without sorting.

The sequenced material came from blood. The sequence came from a boy aged 5 to 17 in good health. The rearranged segments are TRBV5-1 and TRBJ2-5; TRBD2 fits 8 bases in the junction. The encoded CDR3 is CASSLALAGAQTQYF. The bases read TGCGCCAGCAGCTTGGCTCTAGCGGGTGCCCAGACCCAGTACTTC.